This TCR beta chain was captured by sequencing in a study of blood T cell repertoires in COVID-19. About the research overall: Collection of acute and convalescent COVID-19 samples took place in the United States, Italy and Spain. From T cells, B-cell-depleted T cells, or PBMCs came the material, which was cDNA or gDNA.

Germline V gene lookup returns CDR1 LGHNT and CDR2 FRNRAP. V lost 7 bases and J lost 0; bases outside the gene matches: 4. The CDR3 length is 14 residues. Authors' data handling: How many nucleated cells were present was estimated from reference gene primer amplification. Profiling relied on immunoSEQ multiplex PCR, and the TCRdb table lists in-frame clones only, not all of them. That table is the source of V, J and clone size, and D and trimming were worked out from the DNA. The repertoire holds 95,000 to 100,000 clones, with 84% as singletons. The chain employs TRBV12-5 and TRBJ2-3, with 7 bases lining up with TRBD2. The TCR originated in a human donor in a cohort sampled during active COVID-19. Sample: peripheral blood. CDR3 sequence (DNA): TGTGCTAGTGCCAAAGCGGGAAGCACAGATACGCAGTATTTT. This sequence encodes CASAKAGSTDTQYF.